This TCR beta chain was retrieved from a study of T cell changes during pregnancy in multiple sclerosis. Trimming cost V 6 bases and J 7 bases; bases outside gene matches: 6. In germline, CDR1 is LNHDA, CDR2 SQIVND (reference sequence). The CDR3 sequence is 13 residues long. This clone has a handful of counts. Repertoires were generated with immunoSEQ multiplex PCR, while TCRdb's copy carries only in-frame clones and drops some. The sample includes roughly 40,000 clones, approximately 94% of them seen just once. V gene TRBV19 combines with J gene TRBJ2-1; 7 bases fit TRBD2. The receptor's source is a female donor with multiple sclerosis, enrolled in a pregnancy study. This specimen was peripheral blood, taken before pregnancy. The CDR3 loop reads CASSRTSLNEQFF. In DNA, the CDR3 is TGTGCCAGTAGCAGGACTAGTTTAAATGAGCAGTTCTTC.